This passage covers 32 T cell receptor beta chains from one sample sequenced in a study of control samples from healthy donors and cancer patients. Repertoires were generated with immunoSEQ multiplex PCR, while TCRdb's copy carries only in-frame clones and drops some. The sample has about 160,000 clones; approximately 93% are singletons. The specimen was blood. The origin of the receptors is a man aged 18 to 30 in good health.

The chain combines TRBV6-2 or TRBV6-3 with TRBJ2-7; 7 bases are a match to TRBD1. Unmatched junction bases numbered 2, after V lost 2 bases and J lost 1 base. The germline V gene has CDR1 MNHEY and CDR2 SVGEGT. This CDR3 spans 14 amino acids. CDR3 bases: TGTGCCAGCAGTTACGGGACAGCATCCTACGAGCAGTACTTC. Its translation is CASSYGTASYEQYF.

The genes are TRBV6-5 and TRBJ1-1; TRBD1 might be the D (5 bases). The germline CDR1 and CDR2 sequences are MNHEY and SVGAGI. The CDR3 length is 13 residues. Trimming cost V 10 bases and J 4 bases, with 16 bases left between them. As DNA, the CDR3 is TGTGCCACCTCACCGGGGGGGGTCACTGAAGCTTTCTTT. Translation gives CATSPGGVTEAFF.

The chain uses TRBV10-3 and TRBJ2-7; TRBD2 matches at 8 bases. Trimming removed 3 bases from V and 2 bases from J; junction bases left unmatched: 12. Per the germline V gene, CDR1 is ENHRY and CDR2 is SYGVKD. The CDR3 is made up of 17 amino acids. CDR3 in amino acids: CAISDWHSSGRTYEQYF. DNA of the CDR3: TGTGCCATCAGTGATTGGCATTCTAGCGGGCGGACCTACGAGCAGTACTTC.

V and J are TRBV3-1 (or the pseudogene TRBV3-2) and TRBJ1-2; TRBD1 aligns across 10 bases. There are 14 residues in the CDR3. V shed 6 bases, J shed 6 bases, and the junction held 7 bases outside the gene matches. CDR1 is LGHDT, CDR2 YNNKEL, per germline (reference sequence). The chain's CDR3 is CASSQTGGRDGYTF. CDR3 coding DNA: TGTGCCAGCAGTCAGACAGGGGGCCGGGATGGCTACACCTTC.

The chain is built from TRBV5-1 and TRBJ2-1; D perhaps matches TRBD1 (5 bases). The V gene's germline CDR1 is SGHRS and CDR2 YFSETQ. The V and J ends lost 2 bases and 6 bases respectively, with 12 bases between them. This CDR3 is built from 14 residues. The CDR3 region has the DNA TGCGCCAGCAGCTTTCAGGGAAAGGGCAATGAGCAGTTCTTC. It is translated as CASSFQGKGNEQFF.

This clone has only a few counts. The V gene is TRBV7-9, the J gene TRBJ2-7; D is perhaps TRBD2 (5 bases). Trimming removed 5 bases at V and 6 bases at J, with 8 bases between. This CDR3 spans 11 amino acids. The germline CDR1 and CDR2 sequences are SEHNR and FQNEAQ (reference sequence). This chain's CDR3 is CASSLGIEQYF. Here the CDR3 DNA reads TGTGCCAGCAGCCTCGGGATCGAGCAGTACTTC.

This rearrangement joins TRBV7-9 to TRBJ2-1, with 9 bases that match TRBD2. The V and J ends lost 4 bases and 4 bases, in that order; junction bases with no gene match: 11. The CDR3 contains 17 residues. Germline CDR1 is SEHNR and CDR2 is FQNEAQ (reference sequence). CDR3 sequence (DNA): TGTGCCAGCAGCTCACCGGGCGGGAGGGCCTCTTACAATGAGCAGTTCTTC. Residues: CASSSPGGRASYNEQFF. The full variable domain, completed using reference TRBV7-9 and TRBJ2-1, is DTGVSQNPRHKITKRGQNVTFRCDPISEHNRLYWYRQTLGQGPEFLTYFQNEAQLEKSRLLSDRFSAERPKGSFSTLEIQRTEQGDSAMYLCASSSPGGRASYNEQFFGPGTRLTVL.

CDR3 in amino acids: CASSYRQQNTEAFF. The CDR3 nucleotides read TGTGCCAGCAGTTATAGACAGCAGAACACTGAAGCTTTCTTT. V gene TRBV6-5 combines with J gene TRBJ1-1; possible D gene TRBD1, 5 bases. Trimming cost V 3 bases and J 1 base, with 9 bases left between them. Germline V gene lookup returns CDR1 MNHEY and CDR2 SVGAGI. This CDR3 is 14 amino acids long.

The chain links TRBV5-1 to TRBJ2-2; D not resolved. The germline CDR1 and CDR2 sequences are SGHRS and YFSETQ. This CDR3 contains 14 residues. V was clipped by 0 bases and J by 10 bases, with 13 bases between them. CDR3 loop: CASSLGRQSVELFF. In DNA form, the CDR3 reads TGCGCCAGCAGCTTGGGTCGTCAGTCGGTGGAGCTGTTTTTT.

The chain carries TRBV28 and TRBJ1-5, with TRBD1 matching over 8 bases. Germline CDR1 is MDHEN and CDR2 is SYDVKM. V shed 6 bases, J shed 5 bases, and the junction held 6 bases outside the gene matches. CDR3 size: 14 residues. The CDR3 spells CASSPTGGDQPQHF. The CDR3 DNA reads TGTGCCAGCAGCCCTACAGGGGGTGATCAGCCCCAGCATTTT.

The J gene is TRBJ2-2, the V gene TRBV6-1, with 12 bases that match TRBD1. CDR1 and CDR2 (germline): MNHNS, SASEGT. Trimming at V came to 4 bases and at J to 6 bases, leaving 9 bases not matched to a gene. CDR3 length equals 17 residues. CDR3 bases: TGTGCCAGCAGTGTCCAACGGGACAGGGGGCTTTCCGGGGAGCTGTTTTTT. Residues: CASSVQRDRGLSGELFF.

V is TRBV24-1 and J is TRBJ2-7, with D perhaps matching TRBD1 (5 bases). Germline V CDR1 and CDR2: KGHDR, SFDVKD. CDR3 length: 11 residues. Trimming left V 4 bases short and J 7 bases short, with 7 bases between. CDR3 in amino acids: CATSEGREQYF. Written as DNA, the CDR3 is TGTGCCACCAGTGAGGGGCGGGAGCAGTACTTC.

This clone has only one observation. The chain joins TRBV19 to TRBJ1-2; D not certain. Deletions cut 4 bases from V and 8 bases from J, with 14 bases between. Germline assignment: CDR1 LNHDA and CDR2 SQIVND (reference sequence). There are 13 residues in the CDR3. CDR3 loop: CASSNRGLEGYTF. In nucleotides, the CDR3 is TGTGCCAGTAGTAACCGGGGTCTGGAAGGCTACACCTTC.

The chain recombines TRBV9 with TRBJ1-2; D uncertain. CDR3 length: 16 residues. Germline CDR1 reads SGDLS; CDR2 reads YYNGEE. Trimming pared 0 bases from V and 4 bases from J, leaving 16 bases between. CDR3 sequence (DNA): TGTGCCAGCAGCGTAGGAGTTGACGGCTTGTCCTATGGCTACACCTTC. Translating it yields CASSVGVDGLSYGYTF. Supplemented by reference TRBV9 and TRBJ1-2, the full variable domain reads DSGVTQTPKHLITATGQRVTLRCSPRSGDLSVYWYQQSLDQGLQFLIQYYNGEERAKGNILERFSAQQFPDLHSELNLSSLELGDSALYFCASSVGVDGLSYGYTFGSGTRLTVV.

The chain links TRBV6-6 to TRBJ1-5, with D perhaps matching TRBD1 (6 bases). This CDR3 is 13 amino acids long. Trimming left V 5 bases short and J 6 bases short, with 11 bases between. From germline, CDR1 is MNHNY and CDR2 SVGAGI (reference sequence). As DNA, the CDR3 is TGTGCCAGCAGTCGACAGGACCCTCAGCCCCAGCATTTT. This gives the protein CASSRQDPQPQHF.

The CDR3 protein is CASSTGPSSGNTIYF. CDR3 in DNA: TGTGCCAGCAGCACCGGACCCTCCTCTGGAAACACCATATATTTT. The chain is built from TRBV6-5 and TRBJ1-3; D is unclear. This CDR3 region has 15 residues. Germline V lookup: CDR1 MNHEY, CDR2 SVGAGI. V was trimmed by 6 bases and J by 0 bases, leaving 12 bases between them.

J is TRBJ2-3 and V is TRBV7-9, with TRBD2 matching over 8 bases. The CDR3 loop spans 17 amino acids. Germline V gene data show CDR1 as SEHNR and CDR2 as FQNEAQ (reference sequence). V shed 0 bases, J shed 3 bases, and the junction held 8 bases outside the gene matches. The CDR3 sequence: CASSLATQRGWTDTQYF. In DNA form, the CDR3 reads TGTGCCAGCAGCTTAGCGACCCAGCGGGGGTGGACAGATACGCAGTATTTT.

This chain uses TRBV11-2 with TRBJ1-2; unclear D gene. The germline V gene encodes CDR1 SGHAT and CDR2 FQNNGV. V gave up 1 base and J gave up 7 bases, with 7 bases separating them. The CDR3 has 12 residues. Here the CDR3 DNA reads TGTGCCAGCAGCTTAGCCGATTTTGGCTACACCTTC. Its protein product is CASSLADFGYTF.

This sequence joins TRBV30 and TRBJ1-2; D is unclear. Deletions cut 2 bases from V and 3 bases from J, with 10 bases between. Germline assignment: CDR1 GTSNPN and CDR2 SVGIG (reference sequence). The CDR3 has 13 residues. CDR3 coding DNA: TGTGCCTGGAGTACCAGAATTGACTATGGCTACACCTTC. Its translation is CAWSTRIDYGYTF.

The chain joins TRBV12-3 or TRBV12-4 to TRBJ2-1, with D possibly TRBD1 on 6 matching bases. This CDR3 comprises 12 residues. Trimming cost V 1 base and J 10 bases, with 8 bases left between them. The CDR3 loop is CASSLGQVEQFF. DNA for the CDR3: TGTGCCAGCAGTTTAGGACAGGTCGAGCAGTTCTTC.

The V and J genes are TRBV30 and TRBJ1-5, with 7 bases fitting TRBD1. In germline, CDR1 is GTSNPN, CDR2 SVGIG (reference sequence). Germline trimming cut 3 bases from V and 6 bases from J; bases unmatched to any gene: 14. The CDR3 covers 16 residues. This chain's CDR3 is CAWSRETGASGQPQHF. DNA for the CDR3: TGTGCCTGGAGCCGAGAAACAGGGGCTTCTGGTCAGCCCCAGCATTTT.

This CDR3 is CATRTAYGYTF. The CDR3 DNA reads as TGTGCCACCCGGACGGCCTATGGCTACACCTTC. V usage is TRBV2 and J usage is TRBJ1-2; D call uncertain. The germline V gene encodes CDR1 SNHLY and CDR2 FYNNEI. Between the trimmed V and J ends, which lost 10 bases and 4 bases, there was a span of 10 bases. The CDR3 is 11 amino acids. The full variable domain, completed using reference TRBV2 and TRBJ1-2, is EPEVTQTPSHQVTQMGQEVILRCVPISNHLYFYWYRQILGQKVEFLVSFYNNEISEKSEIFDDQFSVERPDGSNFTLKIRSTKLEDSAMYFCATRTAYGYTFGSGTRLTVV.

V and J are TRBV6-4 and TRBJ2-6; D is perhaps TRBD1 (5 bases). Trimming stripped 7 bases from V and 4 bases from J, with 11 bases between. This CDR3 spans 14 amino acids. Looked up from germline, CDR1 is MRHNA and CDR2 is SNTAGT. CDR3 DNA sequence: TGTGCCAGCAAAATAGGGGCGGGGGCCAACGTCCTGACTTTC. Its translation is CASKIGAGANVLTF.

The chain couples TRBV5-1 to TRBJ1-1; 7 bases agree with TRBD1. The CDR3 totals 15 residues. Germline V gene data show CDR1 as SGHRS and CDR2 as YFSETQ. The V gene end was trimmed by 2 bases and the J gene end by 4 bases; junction bases not matched to a gene: 8. The CDR3 region has the DNA TGCGCCAGCAGCTTAAGAGGGGGCTCGGGCACTGAAGCTTTCTTT. This codes for CASSLRGGSGTEAFF.

This chain connects TRBV27 to TRBJ2-5; D tentatively fits TRBD1 or TRBD2 (5 bases each). The CDR3 consists of 14 residues. Germline V gene lookup returns CDR1 MNHEY and CDR2 SMNVEV (reference sequence). The V and J ends lost 6 bases and 5 bases respectively, with 16 bases between them. The CDR3 is CASSPARGWETQYF. For the CDR3, the DNA is TGTGCCAGCAGCCCTGCGAGGGGCTGGGAGACCCAGTACTTC.

The rearrangement links TRBV18 to TRBJ2-7, with 9 bases that match TRBD2. Germline assignment: CDR1 KGHSH and CDR2 LQKENI. CDR3 length equals 15 residues. The V gene end was trimmed by 3 bases and the J gene end by 1 base; junction bases not matched to a gene: 4. CDR3 sequence (DNA): TGTGCCAGCTCACCGGGCGGGAGGGGGTCCTACGAGCAGTACTTC. This encodes CASSPGGRGSYEQYF. Full variable domain (rest looked up from reference TRBV18 and TRBJ2-7): NAGVMQNPRHLVRRRGQEARLRCSPMKGHSHVYWYRQLPEEGLKFMVYLQKENIIDESGMPKERFSAEFPKEGPSILRIQQVVRGDSAAYFCASSPGGRGSYEQYFGPGTRLTVT.

CDR3 DNA sequence: TGTGCCACCAGCAGAGATTTATCGGCTTACGTATCCAGGGCTTTCTTT. Residues: CATSRDLSAYVSRAFF. The chain combines TRBV15 with TRBJ1-1; no firm D call. Trimming removed 0 bases at V and 11 bases at J, with 22 bases between. CDR1 is LNHNV, CDR2 YYDKDF, per germline (reference sequence). CDR3 size: 16 residues.

This rearrangement joins TRBV6-1 to TRBJ1-3; D is undetermined. CDR3 length equals 12 residues. Germline values: CDR1 MNHNS, CDR2 SASEGT. V lost 5 bases, J lost 4 bases, and 6 bases lay in between. CDR3 protein: CASSLNGNTIYF. The CDR3 region has the DNA TGTGCCAGCAGTCTCAACGGAAACACCATATATTTT.

This clone was detected ten times or more. This CDR3 is also generated by other DNA sequences in the sample. The chain is built from TRBV12-3 or TRBV12-4 and TRBJ2-2, with D unresolved. The CDR3 totals 12 residues. Between the trimmed V and J ends, which lost 4 bases and 5 bases, there was a span of 5 bases. This CDR3 reads CASSYKTGELFF. CDR3 coding DNA: TGTGCCAGCAGTTATAAGACCGGGGAGCTGTTTTTT.

This sequence joins TRBV7-2 and TRBJ2-3, with D tentatively TRBD2 (6 bases). The germline gives CDR1 SGHTA, CDR2 FQGNSA. The CDR3 spans 15 residues. Trimming pared 0 bases from V and 2 bases from J, leaving 9 bases between. CDR3 region: CASSLAAGSTDTQYF. CDR3 DNA sequence: TGTGCCAGCAGCTTAGCGGCGGGGTCCACAGATACGCAGTATTTT. The full variable domain, rest sourced from reference TRBV7-2 and TRBJ2-3, is GAGVSQSPSNKVTEKGKDVELRCDPISGHTALYWYRQSLGQGLEFLIYFQGNSAPDKSGLPSDRFSAERTGGSVSTLTIQRTQQEDSAVYLCASSLAAGSTDTQYFGPGTRLTVL.

This rearrangement joins TRBV21-1 to TRBJ2-2; the D call in the table, TRBD2, was not verified against the DNA. TRBV21-1 is a pseudogene. The CDR3 spans 17 residues. CDR3 in DNA: TGTGCCAGCAACGAAAGTCAAACGGGGATGCACAACGGGGAGCTGTTTTTT. It specifies CASNESQTGMHNGELFF.

CDR3 DNA sequence: TGTGCCAGTAGTATTTGGCAGGACAACACTGAAGCTTTCTTT. Encoded protein: CASSIWQDNTEAFF. The V and J genes are TRBV19 and TRBJ1-1; no clear D. V gave up 3 bases and J gave up 2 bases, with 10 bases separating them. Germline CDR1 reads LNHDA; CDR2 reads SQIVND (reference sequence). The CDR3 has 14 amino acids.